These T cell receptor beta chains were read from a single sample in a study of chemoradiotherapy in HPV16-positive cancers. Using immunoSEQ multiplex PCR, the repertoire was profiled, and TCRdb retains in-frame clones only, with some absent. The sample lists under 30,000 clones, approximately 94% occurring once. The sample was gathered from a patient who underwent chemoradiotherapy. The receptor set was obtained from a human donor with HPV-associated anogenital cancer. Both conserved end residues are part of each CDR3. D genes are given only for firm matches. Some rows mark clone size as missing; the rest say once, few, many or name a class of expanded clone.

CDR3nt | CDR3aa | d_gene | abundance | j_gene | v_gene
TGTGCCAGCAGCGGGAGGAACGGAGGAGAGACCCAGTACTTC | CASSGRNGGETQYF | - | - | TRBJ2-5 | TRBV5-4
TGTGCCAGCAGCGGAAGGACTAGCGGGGGGGATACGCAGTATTTT | CASSGRTSGGDTQYF | TRBD2 | - | TRBJ2-3 | TRBV9
TGTGCCAGCGCCCAGCTGCCAAGGGACACTGAAGCTTTCTTT | CASAQLPRDTEAFF | - | once | TRBJ1-1 | TRBV7-6
TGTGCCAGCAGTTACGGGAGGGGGAACACCGGGGAGCTGTTTTTT | CASSYGRGNTGELFF | TRBD2 | - | TRBJ2-2 | TRBV6-6
TGTGCCAGCAGTGAAGAAGGGGATTTAGCGGGACTCGATCTCTACGAGCAGTACTTC | CASSEEGDLAGLDLYEQYF | TRBD2 | - | TRBJ2-7 | TRBV2
TGTGCCAGCAGCTTGGAAGGGAACTATGGCTACACCTTC | CASSLEGNYGYTF | - | - | TRBJ1-2 | TRBV5-4
TGTGCCAGCGGGGAAAACCGGGACAGGGAGACCCAGTACTTC | CASGENRDRETQYF | TRBD1 | - | TRBJ2-5 | TRBV25-1
TGTGCCAGCAGTGGACTTCCGAGCTCCTACAATGAGCAGTTCTTC | CASSGLPSSYNEQFF | - | - | TRBJ2-1 | TRBV2
TGCGCCAGCAGCCAAGATATAACTAGCGGGAGGGTAAAAGAGACCCAGTACTTC | CASSQDITSGRVKETQYF | TRBD2 | - | TRBJ2-5 | TRBV4-1
TGTGCCAGCAGCTTAGAGAAGGGCAACTATGGCTACACCTTC | CASSLEKGNYGYTF | - | - | TRBJ1-2 | TRBV7-2
TGTGCCAGCAGCTCCGGGACAGGAGCGAACACCGGGGAGCTGTTTTTT | CASSSGTGANTGELFF | TRBD1 | - | TRBJ2-2 | TRBV5-4
TGTGCCAGCAGTTCAGCAACCACCGGGGAGCTGTTTTTT | CASSSATTGELFF | - | - | TRBJ2-2 | TRBV11-3
TGTGCCAGCAGTTCCGGGGACAGGCCCTACGAGCAGTACTTC | CASSSGDRPYEQYF | TRBD1 | - | TRBJ2-7 | TRBV27
TGTGCCAGCCAGAGCGGGAGCAATTACTACGAGCAGTACTTC | CASQSGSNYYEQYF | TRBD2 | - | TRBJ2-7 | TRBV2
TGTGCCAGCAGCCCACTAGGACTAGCAAGAGAGACCCAGTACTTC | CASSPLGLARETQYF | TRBD2 | - | TRBJ2-5 | TRBV7-2
TGTGCCAGCAGCTTGGGACGGTTTCCGAACGCCAACTCCTACAATGAGCAGTTCTTC | CASSLGRFPNANSYNEQFF | - | - | TRBJ2-1 | TRBV7-8
TGTGCCAGCAGTTTATGGGTACAGGACACGGGGGGGTCACCCCTCCACTTT | CASSLWVQDTGGSPLHF | - | few | TRBJ1-6 | TRBV28
TGTGCCAGCAGCTTGGTGGGACAGGGGTCCTACGAGCAGTACTTC | CASSLVGQGSYEQYF | TRBD1 | - | TRBJ2-7 | TRBV5-8
TGTGCCAGCAGGCGGGCTTGGGACTACGAGCAGTACTTC | CASRRAWDYEQYF | - | - | TRBJ2-7 | TRBV7-9
TGTGCCAGCAGTGACTTAAGCCGGGGGACAACCAGCTCTGGAAACACCATATATTTT | CASSDLSRGTTSSGNTIYF | - | - | TRBJ1-3 | TRBV6-4
TGTGCCAGCAGCCCGGCCAGGGCTAGATCCTACGAGCAGTACTTC | CASSPARARSYEQYF | - | - | TRBJ2-7 | TRBV7-9
TGTGCCAGCTCACCCCAACCGGGACTAGCGGGAGAACAAGAGACCCAGTACTTC | CASSPQPGLAGEQETQYF | TRBD2 | - | TRBJ2-5 | TRBV18
TGTGCCAGCAGATCTTGGACTCCCAATGTGTTCTTC | CASRSWTPNVFF | - | - | TRBJ2-1 | TRBV5-8
TGTGCCAGCAGTTTTAGTACGGTCGGGGGGCTGAAAAACATTCAGTACTTC | CASSFSTVGGLKNIQYF | - | - | TRBJ2-4 | TRBV28
TGCGCCAGCGGGCTTGGGACAGGGGGTGAAGAGACCCAGTACTTC | CASGLGTGGEETQYF | TRBD1 | - | TRBJ2-5 | TRBV5-1
TGTGCCAGCAGTATCTCTGGGGCCAACGTCCTGACTTTC | CASSISGANVLTF | - | - | TRBJ2-6 | TRBV6-5
TGTGCCAGCAGCTTGTACGGGCCAGCAACTAATGAAAAACTGTTTTTT | CASSLYGPATNEKLFF | - | - | TRBJ1-4 | TRBV5-6
TGTGCCAGCAGTTACCCGGGACAGGGAAACGAGCAGTACTTC | CASSYPGQGNEQYF | TRBD1 | - | TRBJ2-7 | TRBV28